The 3 T cell receptor beta chains below were found in one sample sequenced in a study of vaccination effects on CD4 cells after COVID-19. This table comes from immunoSEQ multiplex PCR, and its TCRdb copy is limited to in-frame clones, with some not included. This sample has about 31,000 clones, with approximately 64% found just once. Within the ViraFEST assay, antigen-specific CD4+ T cells underwent expansion with viral peptide pools prior to sequencing. Cells that had been cultured for 10 days were the source of isolated CD4+ T cells. All study participants received two doses of BNT162b2 or mRNA-1273 vaccine. Their specific antigens are unknown. The sample in question was CD4+ T cells from PBMCs cultured with SARS-CoV-2 spike peptides, obtained after COVID-19 vaccination. The receptor source for this set is a human donor who received a COVID-19 vaccine.

This clone was counted a few times. This chain joins TRBV7-9 and TRBJ2-7; the match to TRBD2 covers 10 bases. This CDR3 spans 14 amino acids. V dropped 3 bases and J dropped 5; count of bases not matched to a gene: 4. Germline CDR1 SEHNR, CDR2 FQNEAQ (reference sequence). The CDR3 nucleotides are TGTGCCAGCAGCTTGCTAGCGGGAGACGACGAGCAGTACTTC. Translation gives CASSLLAGDDEQYF.

The sample holds a few counts of this clone. The J gene is TRBJ2-7, the V gene TRBV21-1; TRBD2, the D gene given by the table, was not confirmed from the DNA. TRBV21-1 is shown as a pseudogene. This CDR3 is 15 amino acids long. CDR3 in DNA: TGTGCCAGCAGTAGGCTAGCGGGGATATCTGGCGAGCAGTACTTC. This codes for CASSRLAGISGEQYF.

The chain carries TRBV3-1 (or the pseudogene TRBV3-2) and TRBJ2-7; no firm D call. This CDR3 region has 14 residues. V dropped 3 bases and J dropped 2 bases, with 11 bases sitting between them. Germline V gives CDR1 LGHDT, CDR2 YNNKEL (reference sequence). This CDR3 is CASSQFEFAYEQYF. The CDR3 nucleotides are TGTGCCAGCAGCCAGTTCGAGTTCGCCTACGAGCAGTACTTC.